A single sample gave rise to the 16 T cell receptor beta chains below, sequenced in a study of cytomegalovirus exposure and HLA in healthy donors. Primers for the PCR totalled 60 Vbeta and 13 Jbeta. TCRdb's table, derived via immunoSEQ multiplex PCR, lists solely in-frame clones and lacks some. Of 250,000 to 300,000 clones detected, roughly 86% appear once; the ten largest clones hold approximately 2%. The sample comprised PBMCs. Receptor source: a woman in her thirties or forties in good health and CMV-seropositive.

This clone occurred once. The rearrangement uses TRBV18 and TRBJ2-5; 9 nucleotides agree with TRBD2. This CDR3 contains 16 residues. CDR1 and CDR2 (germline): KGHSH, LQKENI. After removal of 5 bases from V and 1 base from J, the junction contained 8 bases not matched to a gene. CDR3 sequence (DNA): TGTGCCAGCTCAACTCTAGCGGGAAACCTCCAAGAGACCCAGTACTTC. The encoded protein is CASSTLAGNLQETQYF. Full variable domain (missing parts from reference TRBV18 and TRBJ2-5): NAGVMQNPRHLVRRRGQEARLRCSPMKGHSHVYWYRQLPEEGLKFMVYLQKENIIDESGMPKERFSAEFPKEGPSILRIQQVVRGDSAAYFCASSTLAGNLQETQYFGPGTRLLVL.

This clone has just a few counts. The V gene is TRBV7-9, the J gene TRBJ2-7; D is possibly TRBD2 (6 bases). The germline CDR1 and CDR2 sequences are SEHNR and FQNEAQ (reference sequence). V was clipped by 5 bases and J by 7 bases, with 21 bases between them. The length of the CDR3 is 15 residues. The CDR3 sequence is CASSPQEGRGEEQYF. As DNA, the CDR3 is TGTGCCAGCAGCCCTCAGGAGGGGAGAGGTGAAGAGCAGTACTTC.

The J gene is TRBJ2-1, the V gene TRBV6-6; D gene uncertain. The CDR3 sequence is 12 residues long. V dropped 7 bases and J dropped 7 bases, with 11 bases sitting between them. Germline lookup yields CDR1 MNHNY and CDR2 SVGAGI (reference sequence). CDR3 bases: TGTGCCAGCACCTTCGTCCAGAATGAGCAGTTCTTC. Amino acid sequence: CASTFVQNEQFF.

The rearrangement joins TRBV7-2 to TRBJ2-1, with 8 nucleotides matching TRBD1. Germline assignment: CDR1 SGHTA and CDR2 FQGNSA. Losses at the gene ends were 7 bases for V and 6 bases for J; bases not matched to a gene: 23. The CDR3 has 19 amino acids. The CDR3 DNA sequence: TGTGCCAGCACCGGAGTGGACAGGGCTAGACCACCCCGTGGCAATGAGCAGTTCTTC. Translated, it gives CASTGVDRARPPRGNEQFF.

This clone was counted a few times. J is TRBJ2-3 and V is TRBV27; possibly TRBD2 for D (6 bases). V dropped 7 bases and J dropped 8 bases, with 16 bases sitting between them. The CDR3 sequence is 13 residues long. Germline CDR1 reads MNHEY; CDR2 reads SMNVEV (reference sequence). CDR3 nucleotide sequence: TGTGCCAGCAACCGGGAGTCTAAGGGTACGCAGTATTTT. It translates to CASNRESKGTQYF.

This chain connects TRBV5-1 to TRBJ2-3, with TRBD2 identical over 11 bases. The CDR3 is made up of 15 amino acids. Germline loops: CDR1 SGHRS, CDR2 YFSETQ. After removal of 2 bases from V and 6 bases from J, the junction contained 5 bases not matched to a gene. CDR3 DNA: TGCGCCAGCAGCTTACTAGCGGGAGTTGCCGATACGCAGTATTTT. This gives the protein CASSLLAGVADTQYF.

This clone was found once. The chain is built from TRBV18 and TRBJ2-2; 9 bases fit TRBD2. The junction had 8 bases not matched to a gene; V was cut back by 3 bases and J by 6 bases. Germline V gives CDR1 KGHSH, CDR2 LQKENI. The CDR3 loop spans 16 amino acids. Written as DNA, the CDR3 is TGTGCCAGCTCACCCCTTAGCGGGAGTCCCGCCGGGGAGCTGTTTTTT. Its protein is CASSPLSGSPAGELFF. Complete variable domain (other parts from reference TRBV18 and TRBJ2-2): NAGVMQNPRHLVRRRGQEARLRCSPMKGHSHVYWYRQLPEEGLKFMVYLQKENIIDESGMPKERFSAEFPKEGPSILRIQQVVRGDSAAYFCASSPLSGSPAGELFFGEGSRLTVL.

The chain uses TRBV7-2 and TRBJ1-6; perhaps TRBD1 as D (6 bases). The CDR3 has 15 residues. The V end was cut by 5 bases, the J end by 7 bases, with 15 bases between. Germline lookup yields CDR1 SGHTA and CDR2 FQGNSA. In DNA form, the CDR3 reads TGTGCCAGCAGCATCTTGACAGGAACCAATTCACCCCTCCACTTT. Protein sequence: CASSILTGTNSPLHF.

As DNA, the CDR3 is TGTGCCAGCAGCTCAGCGGGATGGTACAACAATGAGCAGTTCTTC. Translating it yields CASSSAGWYNNEQFF. The chain carries TRBV11-2 and TRBJ2-1; 7 bases align to TRBD2. The CDR3 sequence is 15 residues long. V lost 4 bases and J lost 5; bases outside the gene matches: 8. Per the germline V gene, CDR1 is SGHAT and CDR2 is FQNNGV. Based on the CDR3 plus reference TRBV11-2 and TRBJ2-1, the full variable domain is EAGVAQSPRYKIIEKRQSVAFWCNPISGHATLYWYQQILGQGPKLLIQFQNNGVVDDSQLPKDRFSAERLKGVDSTLKIQPAKLEDSAVYLCASSSAGWYNNEQFFGPGTRLTVL.

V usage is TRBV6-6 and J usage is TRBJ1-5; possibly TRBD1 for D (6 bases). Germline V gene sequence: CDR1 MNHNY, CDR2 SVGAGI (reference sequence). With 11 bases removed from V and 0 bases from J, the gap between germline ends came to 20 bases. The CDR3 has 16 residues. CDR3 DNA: TGTGCCTGCCGTAGGGGGGGCACCTATAGCAATCAGCCCCAGCATTTT. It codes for CACRRGGTYSNQPQHF.

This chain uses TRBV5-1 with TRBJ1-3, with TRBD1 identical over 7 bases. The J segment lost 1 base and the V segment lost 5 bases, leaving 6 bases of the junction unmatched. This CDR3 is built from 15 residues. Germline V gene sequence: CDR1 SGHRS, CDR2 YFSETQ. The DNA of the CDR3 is TGCGCCAGCAGTCTCGACAGGGCTTCTGGAAACACCATATATTTT. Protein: CASSLDRASGNTIYF.

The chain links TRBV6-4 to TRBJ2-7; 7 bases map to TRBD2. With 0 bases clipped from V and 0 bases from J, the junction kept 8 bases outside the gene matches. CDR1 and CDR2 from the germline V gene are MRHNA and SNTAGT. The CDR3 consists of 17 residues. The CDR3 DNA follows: TGTGCCAGCAGTGACTCGAGTCTAGCGGAACCCTCCTACGAGCAGTACTTC. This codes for CASSDSSLAEPSYEQYF.

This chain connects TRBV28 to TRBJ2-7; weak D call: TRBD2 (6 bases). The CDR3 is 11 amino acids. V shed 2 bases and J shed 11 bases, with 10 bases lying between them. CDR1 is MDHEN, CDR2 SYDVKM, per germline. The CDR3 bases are TGTGCCAGCAGTTTAAGTCTAGCGAAGTACTTC. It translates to CASSLSLAKYF.

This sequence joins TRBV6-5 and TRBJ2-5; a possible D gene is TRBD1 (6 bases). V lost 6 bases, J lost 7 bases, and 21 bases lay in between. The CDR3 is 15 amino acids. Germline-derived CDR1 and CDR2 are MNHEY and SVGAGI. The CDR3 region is CASRPQGGSSGTQYF. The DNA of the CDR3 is TGTGCCAGCAGGCCACAGGGTGGATCGTCCGGGACCCAGTACTTC.

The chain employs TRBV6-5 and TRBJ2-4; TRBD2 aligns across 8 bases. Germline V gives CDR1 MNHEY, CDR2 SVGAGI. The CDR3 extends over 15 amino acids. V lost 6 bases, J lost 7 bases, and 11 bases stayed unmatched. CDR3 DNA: TGTGCCAGCAGACCCACTAGCGGAGTTGGGAACATTCAGTACTTC. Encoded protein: CASRPTSGVGNIQYF.

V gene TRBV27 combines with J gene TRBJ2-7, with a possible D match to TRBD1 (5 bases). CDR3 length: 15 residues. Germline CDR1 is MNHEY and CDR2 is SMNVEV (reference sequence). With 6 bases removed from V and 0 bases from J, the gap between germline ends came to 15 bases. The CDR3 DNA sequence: TGTGCCAGCAGGGGGCAGGGCCTTTTCTCCTACGAGCAGTACTTC. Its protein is CASRGQGLFSYEQYF.